Described below is a single TCR beta chain sequence and its context. Here immunoSEQ multiplex PCR was the method, and the copy in TCRdb shows in-frame clones only, minus some. This repertoire shows approximately 210,000 clones, 91% found once; its top ten account for 1.5% to 2%. Germline trimming cut 4 bases from V and 0 bases from J; bases unmatched to any gene: 4. The CDR3 spans 16 residues. Germline V lookup: CDR1 MNHEY, CDR2 SVGEGT. This entry is derived from a study of control samples from healthy donors and cancer patients. The chain carries TRBV6-2 or TRBV6-3 and TRBJ2-1, with 9 bases that match TRBD2. The sample consisted of blood. The origin of this receptor is a man younger than 40 in good health. CDR3: CASSSTLAGSYNEQFF. The CDR3 DNA is TGTGCCAGCAGTTCAACACTAGCGGGCTCCTACAATGAGCAGTTCTTC.